These T cell receptor beta chains were read from a single sample in a study of blood T cell repertoires in COVID-19. Sequencing used immunoSEQ multiplex PCR; TCRdb keeps in-frame clones, though not all of them. The sample holds about 73,000 clones, roughly three quarters seen once. The sample taken for sequencing was peripheral blood. These receptors were obtained from a man aged 65-85 years with COVID-19, enrolled during active disease. The CDR3 runs from the conserved cysteine through the conserved F or W. The order of the fields is D gene, J gene, clone size, V gene, CDR3 protein, CDR3 DNA. The D gene is left open where the match is weak. Not all rows give a size; the values are once, few, many and, for expanded clones, a class.

>TRBD2|TRBJ2-7|few|TRBV30
CAWKTSGTLEQYF
TGTGCCTGGAAGACTAGCGGGACCCTCGAGCAGTACTTC
>TRBD1|TRBJ2-1|NA|TRBV19
CASSAIRDSSYNEQFF
TGTGCCAGTAGTGCCATCCGGGACAGCAGCTACAATGAGCAGTTCTTC
>TRBD2|TRBJ2-1|NA|TRBV24-1
CATSDSSGLAGGPPNEQFF
TGTGCCACCAGTGATTCCTCCGGACTAGCGGGAGGGCCACCTAATGAGCAGTTCTTC
>TRBD2|TRBJ2-2|once|TRBV7-2
CASGRREVTGELFF
TGTGCCAGCGGGAGACGGGAGGTAACCGGGGAGCTGTTTTTT
>NA|TRBJ1-1|NA|TRBV19
CASSPPDITNTEAFF
TGTGCCAGTAGTCCTCCGGACATAACGAACACTGAAGCTTTCTTT
>TRBD2|TRBJ2-2|NA|TRBV10-3
CASGRSPTGELFF
TGTGCCAGCGGGAGATCCCCCACCGGGGAGCTGTTTTTT
>NA|TRBJ1-2|NA|TRBV6-6
CASSTRAYGYTF
TGTGCCAGCAGTACCCGAGCCTATGGCTACACCTTC
>TRBD1|TRBJ2-3|NA|TRBV6-2/TRBV6-3
CASSDRQGAGTDTQYF
TGTGCCAGCAGCGATAGACAGGGGGCGGGCACAGATACGCAGTATTTT
>NA|TRBJ1-1|once|TRBV27
CASSLSTGSFAEAFF
TGTGCCAGCAGTTTATCTACAGGGTCGTTCGCTGAAGCTTTCTTT
>NA|TRBJ1-2|NA|TRBV12-3/TRBV12-4
CASRSRVGYGYTF
TGTGCCAGCAGATCCAGGGTCGGCTATGGCTACACCTTC
>TRBD2|TRBJ2-1|NA|TRBV11-2
CASSLAPAGAYNEQFF
TGTGCCAGCAGCTTAGCCCCAGCGGGAGCCTACAATGAGCAGTTCTTC
>NA|TRBJ2-7|NA|TRBV2
CASSEFSSSYEQYF
TGTGCCAGCAGTGAATTTAGCAGCTCCTACGAGCAGTACTTC
>NA|TRBJ2-3|NA|TRBV7-2
CASSLAGASTDTQYF
TGTGCCAGCAGCTTAGCGGGAGCTAGCACAGATACGCAGTATTTT
>TRBD1|TRBJ1-2|NA|TRBV28
CASRRRSNRGSSGYTF
TGTGCCAGCAGGAGGCGTTCAAACAGGGGGAGCAGTGGCTACACCTTC
>NA|TRBJ2-7|NA|TRBV5-6
CASSLSWEGSSYEQYF
TGTGCCAGCAGCTTGAGTTGGGAAGGGAGCTCCTACGAGCAGTACTTC
>TRBD2|TRBJ2-3|NA|TRBV5-1
CASWGTSGGGTDTQYF
TGCGCCAGCTGGGGGACTAGCGGAGGTGGCACAGATACGCAGTATTTT
>NA|TRBJ1-1|once|TRBV29-1
CSGTTGKNTETFF
TGCTCCGGTACTACAGGGAAGAACACTGAAACTTTCTTT
>NA|TRBJ1-1|NA|TRBV19
CASSIQSGVEAFF
TGTGCCAGTAGTATCCAGTCAGGGGTAGAAGCTTTCTTT
>NA|TRBJ1-5|NA|TRBV5-6
CASSPGGNQPQHF
TGTGCCAGCAGCCCCGGGGGAAATCAGCCCCAGCATTTT
>NA|TRBJ1-4|NA|TRBV19
CASSQSLYLVEELFF
TGTGCCAGTAGCCAGTCTTTGTACCTCGTTGAGGAACTGTTTTTT
>NA|TRBJ1-2|NA|TRBV6-6
CASRPSPGQYYGYTF
TGTGCCAGCAGACCCTCCCCAGGACAGTACTATGGCTACACCTTC
>NA|TRBJ1-1|NA|TRBV19
CASSAGWYTEAFF
TGTGCCAGTAGTGCAGGGTGGTACACTGAAGCTTTCTTT
>NA|TRBJ2-2|NA|TRBV5-6
CASSWDKTGELFF
TGTGCCAGCAGCTGGGACAAGACCGGGGAGCTGTTTTTT
>NA|TRBJ2-1|NA|TRBV11-3
CASSRGMGSSYNEQFF
TGTGCCAGCAGCCGCGGGATGGGGAGCTCCTACAATGAGCAGTTCTTC
>NA|TRBJ2-3|NA|TRBV30
CAWSVRGDTQYF
TGTGCCTGGAGTGTAAGGGGAGATACGCAGTATTTT
>NA|TRBJ2-7|many|TRBV9
CASSAPGYEQYF
TGTGCCAGCAGCGCTCCCGGCTACGAGCAGTACTTC
>NA|TRBJ2-1|NA|TRBV5-1
CASGSGQTSYNEQFF
TGCGCCAGCGGGAGCGGGCAGACGAGCTACAATGAGCAGTTCTTC
>TRBD1|TRBJ1-2|NA|TRBV11-2
CASSPRQGHYGYTF
TGTGCCAGCAGCCCCAGACAGGGTCACTATGGCTACACCTTC
>NA|TRBJ2-3|NA|TRBV9
CASSASTDTQYF
TGTGCCAGCAGCGCCTCCACAGATACGCAGTATTTT
>NA|TRBJ1-2|NA|TRBV27
CASSPIRGGDYGYTF
TGTGCCAGCAGTCCGATTAGGGGAGGCGACTATGGCTACACCTTC
>NA|TRBJ2-7|once|TRBV2
CASSALIAYEQYF
TGTGCCAGCAGTGCTTTGATAGCCTACGAGCAGTACTTC
>NA|TRBJ2-1|NA|TRBV11-2
CASSLGGGWYNEQFF
TGTGCCAGCAGCTTAGGCGGGGGCTGGTACAATGAGCAGTTCTTC
>NA|TRBJ2-1|NA|TRBV11-2
CASSNWGDEQFF
TGTGCCAGCAGCAACTGGGGGGATGAGCAGTTCTTC
>NA|TRBJ1-1|NA|TRBV5-1
CASSLYKNTEAFF
TGCGCCAGCAGCTTATACAAGAACACTGAAGCTTTCTTT
>TRBD1|TRBJ1-2|NA|TRBV4-1
CASSQTGTGAFYGYTF
TGCGCCAGCAGCCAAACCGGGACAGGGGCTTTCTATGGCTACACCTTC
>NA|TRBJ1-1|medium-sized|TRBV20-1
CSAPSVTEAFF
TGCAGTGCCCCCTCGGTCACTGAAGCTTTCTTT
>NA|TRBJ1-4|once|TRBV28
CASSLRGRGKLFF
TGTGCCAGCAGTTTGCGGGGGCGGGGAAAACTGTTTTTT
>TRBD1|TRBJ1-1|NA|TRBV3-1/TRBV3-2
CASSQVFGRGAEAFF
TGTGCCAGCAGCCAGGTCTTCGGCAGGGGGGCTGAAGCTTTCTTT
>NA|TRBJ1-5|few|TRBV6-5
CASSYARSNQPQHF
TGTGCCAGCAGTTACGCGCGTAGCAATCAGCCCCAGCATTTT
>TRBD2|TRBJ2-1|NA|TRBV9
CASSSGLAVYNEQFF
TGTGCCAGCAGCTCCGGACTAGCGGTATACAATGAGCAGTTCTTC
>NA|TRBJ2-7|medium-sized|TRBV4-1
CASSQGIGTSGREQYF
TGCGCCAGCAGCCAAGGTATCGGGACATCGGGTAGGGAGCAGTACTTC
>TRBD1|TRBJ1-6|NA|TRBV5-6
CASSSGQGADTWNSPLHF
TGTGCCAGCAGCTCTGGACAGGGGGCCGATACGTGGAATTCACCCCTCCACTTT
>TRBD1|TRBJ1-6|few|TRBV7-2
CASRPDRDSPLHF
TGTGCCAGCAGACCTGACAGGGATTCACCCCTCCACTTT
>NA|TRBJ2-7|NA|TRBV28
CASRSGGQLLPHEQYF
TGTGCCAGCAGAAGCGGCGGCCAGCTATTACCCCACGAGCAGTACTTC
>TRBD1|TRBJ1-1|NA|TRBV6-2/TRBV6-3
CASSNPSGQFEAFF
TGTGCCAGCAGTAACCCTTCGGGACAGTTTGAAGCTTTCTTT
>NA|TRBJ1-5|few|TRBV5-1
CASSSRQDNQPQHF
TGCGCCAGCAGCTCCAGACAGGACAATCAGCCCCAGCATTTT
>TRBD1|TRBJ1-1|NA|TRBV28
CASSLPRDRGKGAFF
TGTGCCAGCAGTTTACCCCGGGACAGGGGGAAGGGAGCTTTCTTT
>NA|TRBJ1-1|once|TRBV13
CASSPGRYTEAFF
TGTGCCAGCAGCCCTGGGAGATACACTGAAGCTTTCTTT
>NA|TRBJ1-4|NA|TRBV7-2
CASSSPPGTNEKLFF
TGTGCCAGCAGCTCCCCGCCGGGAACTAATGAAAAACTGTTTTTT